The 29 T cell receptor beta chains listed next were all sequenced from one sample in a study of monozygotic twins with inflammatory bowel disease. Following a re-call of the 5' RACE reads, TCRdb has one entry per CDR3 protein and lacks DNA. Its table records more than 350,000 distinct CDR3 sequences. The material sequenced was blood. These receptors were obtained from a human donor with ulcerative colitis or Crohn's disease, or a healthy co-twin of an affected twin (not recorded which).

The chain employs TRBV19 and TRBJ2-1; TCRdb names TRBD1, which stays unverified in the absence of DNA. Germline CDR1 is LNHDA and CDR2 is SQIVND (reference sequence). The CDR3 runs 15 residues. CDR3 loop: CASSIALMASNEQFF.

V usage is TRBV27 and J usage is TRBJ2-3; TCRdb returns TRBD1, unconfirmable since there is no DNA. Per the germline V gene, CDR1 is MNHEY and CDR2 is SMNVEV (reference sequence). The CDR3 is 15 amino acids. Here the CDR3 reads CASSSEAGSTDTQYF.

This sequence joins TRBV5-1 and TRBJ1-2. The germline V gene encodes CDR1 SGHRS and CDR2 YFSETQ. The CDR3 consists of 18 residues. The CDR3 is CASSPRVGRRPATADHNF. Drawing the rest from reference TRBV5-1 and TRBJ1-2, the complete variable domain is KAGVTQTPRYLIKTRGQQVTLSCSPISGHRSVSWYQQTPGQGLQFLFEYFSETQRNKGNFPGRFSGRQFSNSRSEMNVSTLELGDSALYLCASSPRVGRRPATADHNFGSGTRLTVV.

The CDR3 here is CSASMGTTETQYF. V usage is TRBV20-1 and J usage is TRBJ2-5; TCRdb reports TRBD2, a call that lacks DNA to check it against. Germline values: CDR1 DFQATT, CDR2 SNEGSKA (reference sequence). There are 13 residues in the CDR3.

V gene TRBV4-2 combines with J gene TRBJ2-1; TCRdb's D call of TRBD2 is untestable without DNA. The CDR3 covers 14 residues. CDR1 is LGHNA, CDR2 YNFKEQ, per germline. The CDR3 loop is CASSPGLAGTEQFF.

The chain employs TRBV5-5 and TRBJ2-7. Germline-derived CDR1 and CDR2 are SGHKS and YYEKEE (reference sequence). The CDR3 sequence is 11 residues long. The CDR3 loop is CASSNTYEQYF.

The gene calls are TRBV18 and TRBJ1-1; TCRdb's D gene call, TRBD1, goes unchecked for lack of DNA. Germline lookup yields CDR1 KGHSH and CDR2 LQKENI. CDR3 length equals 17 residues. This CDR3 is CASSPLPLQIFGTEAFF.

Here the CDR3 reads CASDRGPLTDTQYF. This chain joins TRBV28 and TRBJ2-3. The CDR3 has 14 residues. Germline lookup yields CDR1 MDHEN and CDR2 SYDVKM.

The V call is TRBV18, the J call TRBJ1-1. The CDR3 sequence is 13 residues long. CDR1 and CDR2 (germline): KGHSH, LQKENI. CDR3 sequence: CASSRGGDTEAFF.

The chain uses TRBV7-3 and TRBJ1-6; TCRdb reports TRBD1, a call that lacks DNA to check it against. CDR3 length: 13 amino acids. The germline V gene encodes CDR1 SGHTA and CDR2 FQGTGA. CDR3 protein: CASSQPPQSPLHF.

The chain uses TRBV5-1 and TRBJ2-1; TCRdb picks TRBD2, but there is no DNA to check that call. Germline V lookup: CDR1 SGHRS, CDR2 YFSETQ. The CDR3 is 15 residues long. CDR3 loop: CASSPGLADLNEQFF.

This rearrangement joins TRBV5-1 to TRBJ2-1. This CDR3 is 13 amino acids long. Germline V lookup: CDR1 SGHRS, CDR2 YFSETQ. This chain's CDR3 is CASSLSGVNEQFF.

This chain links TRBV2 with TRBJ1-1; TCRdb proposes TRBD1, but this gene call is untestable without DNA. Germline V gene lookup returns CDR1 SNHLY and CDR2 FYNNEI. The CDR3 covers 15 residues. CDR3 protein: CASSELGANSAEAFF. The full variable domain, its missing parts supplied by reference TRBV2 and TRBJ1-1, is EPEVTQTPSHQVTQMGQEVILRCVPISNHLYFYWYRQILGQKVEFLVSFYNNEISEKSEIFDDQFSVERPDGSNFTLKIRSTKLEDSAMYFCASSELGANSAEAFFGQGTRLTVV.

The rearrangement joins TRBV29-1 to TRBJ2-1. CDR1 and CDR2 (germline): SQVTM, ANQGSEA. The CDR3 sequence is 13 residues long. The chain's CDR3 is CSVENGSYNEQFF.

This chain's CDR3 is CASSQGLAGNTGELFF. J is TRBJ2-2 and V is TRBV7-2; TCRdb's D call, TRBD2, is unchecked because there is no DNA. The CDR3 has 16 amino acids. Germline loops: CDR1 SGHTA, CDR2 FQGNSA.

V and J are TRBV29-1 and TRBJ2-3; the TRBD1 assignment by TCRdb is unverifiable without DNA. CDR3 size: 15 residues. From germline, CDR1 is SQVTM and CDR2 ANQGSEA. CDR3 sequence reads: CSVVGGGRSTDTQYF.

V is TRBV5-1 and J is TRBJ2-2; checking the TCRdb D call of TRBD1 is not possible without DNA. CDR3 length equals 13 residues. Looked up from germline, CDR1 is SGHRS and CDR2 is YFSETQ. The CDR3 reads CASSNPGTRELFF.

The chain joins TRBV6-1 to TRBJ2-5; TCRdb outputs TRBD1, but without DNA this stays unchecked. This CDR3 is built from 15 residues. The germline V gene has CDR1 MNHNS and CDR2 SASEGT. CDR3 sequence reads: CASTPPGRGQETQYF.

V is TRBV6-1 and J is TRBJ2-2; TCRdb designates TRBD1, a call that cannot be tested without DNA. Germline assignment: CDR1 MNHNS and CDR2 SASEGT. This CDR3 has 14 amino acids. The chain's CDR3 is CASSRTPLTGELFF.

The V and J genes are TRBV6-1 and TRBJ1-5; checking the TCRdb D call of TRBD1 is not possible without DNA. Germline V gene data show CDR1 as MNHNS and CDR2 as SASEGT. The CDR3 spans 13 residues. The CDR3 loop reads CASSGGPGWPQHF.

The chain employs TRBV5-1 and TRBJ2-1; TCRdb designates TRBD1, a call that cannot be tested without DNA. This CDR3 contains 14 residues. Germline CDR1 SGHRS, CDR2 YFSETQ. CDR3 protein: CASSSKGGVDEQFF.

This chain uses TRBV7-9 with TRBJ1-1; TCRdb gives TRBD1 as the D gene, but with no DNA this cannot be confirmed. This CDR3 region has 16 residues. The germline V gene encodes CDR1 SEHNR and CDR2 FQNEAQ (reference sequence). CDR3 loop: CASILPSSGANTEAFF.

V gene TRBV5-6 combines with J gene TRBJ2-7; TCRdb outputs TRBD1, but without DNA this stays unchecked. Germline V lookup: CDR1 SGHDT, CDR2 YYEEEE. There are 15 residues in the CDR3. This chain's CDR3 is CASSLAGTGGDEQYF.

V gene TRBV6-5 combines with J gene TRBJ1-2. The CDR3 is 14 residues long. The V gene's germline CDR1 is MNHEY and CDR2 SVGAGI. This CDR3 is CASSYSGQVGGYTF.

V gene TRBV6-5 combines with J gene TRBJ2-7; TCRdb outputs TRBD1, but without DNA this stays unchecked. In germline, CDR1 is MNHEY, CDR2 SVGAGI. The length of the CDR3 is 15 residues. CDR3 residues: CASSYWGPGRYEQYF.

The gene calls are TRBV16 and TRBJ2-5. Germline assignment: CDR1 KGHSY and CDR2 FQNENV. This CDR3 is built from 15 residues. CDR3 sequence reads: CASSQNRNKQETQYF.

The chain links TRBV29-1 to TRBJ1-1; TCRdb picks TRBD1, but there is no DNA to check that call. The CDR3 spans 13 residues. CDR1 is SQVTM, CDR2 ANQGSEA, per germline. CDR3 region: CSVQGIRNTEAFF.

J is TRBJ1-2 and V is TRBV29-1; no DNA is available, so the TRBD1 call from TCRdb remains unchecked. The CDR3 totals 14 residues. The germline V gene has CDR1 SQVTM and CDR2 ANQGSEA. CDR3 region: CSVGAGDPFGGYTF.

The V gene is TRBV20-1, the J gene TRBJ2-1; the TCRdb call, TRBD2, lacks DNA for checking. Germline loops: CDR1 DFQATT, CDR2 SNEGSKA (reference sequence). The CDR3 has 13 amino acids. The CDR3 reads CSAGTRGLNEQFF.